These 22 T cell receptor beta chains were all obtained from the same sample, sequenced in a study of T-cell reconstitution after alpha-beta-depleted transplantation in children. Unique molecular identifiers tagged the TCRbeta library. TCRdb itself ran the PCR reads through MiXCR, one entry per CDR3 protein. The sample yields 230,000 or so distinct CDR3 sequences, roughly a tenth seen once. The sequences come from PBMCs from the stem cell graft donor, collected from the stem cell graft. All receptors come from a human donor who donated a stem cell graft to a child with SCID.

The table lists this clonotype with many counts. The chain joins TRBV12-3 or TRBV12-4 to TRBJ1-2, with TRBD1 as a possible D gene (5 bases). Trimming left V 7 bases short and J 5 bases short, with 17 bases between. The CDR3 length is 14 residues. In nucleotides, the CDR3 is TGTGCCAGCACCAATGATAGGGCAGGGTATGGCTACACCTTC. Amino acid sequence: CASTNDRAGYGYTF.

This clonotype was observed at least ten times. This chain connects TRBV27 to TRBJ2-7, with TRBD2 matching 7 bases. Germline V gives CDR1 MNHEY, CDR2 SMNVEV (reference sequence). V lost 3 bases and J lost 2; bases outside the gene matches: 7. This CDR3 has 15 amino acids. CDR3 protein: CASSFREGLPYEQYF. CDR3 DNA: TGTGCCAGCAGTTTCAGGGAGGGCTTACCCTACGAGCAGTACTTC.

This clonotype was seen many times. The V gene is TRBV28, the J gene TRBJ2-1; a weak D match, TRBD2 (5 bases). The CDR3 extends over 15 amino acids. CDR1 MDHEN and CDR2 SYDVKM come from the germline V gene. Trimming shortened V by 3 bases and J by 4 bases, and 13 bases separated the two germline ends. The CDR3 nucleotides are TGTGCCAGCAGTTTCTCCGGGGTGGGATACAATGAGCAGTTCTTC. This translates into CASSFSGVGYNEQFF.

This clonotype was observed at least ten times. V gene TRBV18 combines with J gene TRBJ2-2; D is ambiguous. Deletions cut 0 bases from V and 6 bases from J, with 5 bases between. Germline V lookup: CDR1 KGHSH, CDR2 LQKENI. CDR3 size: 13 residues. In DNA form, the CDR3 reads TGTGCCAGCTCACCACCTGTCGCCGGGGAGCTGTTTTTT. This sequence encodes CASSPPVAGELFF.

This clonotype was counted at least ten times. This sequence joins TRBV5-5 and TRBJ2-7; D is undetermined. The CDR3 totals 14 residues. Germline CDR1 SGHKS, CDR2 YYEKEE (reference sequence). V lost 4 bases and J lost 3, with 14 bases in between. CDR3 sequence reads: CASSPDSSHYEQYF. Here the CDR3 DNA reads TGTGCCAGCAGCCCTGACTCGTCTCACTACGAGCAGTACTTC.

As regards this clonotype: Since a much larger clone is just one base distant, this may be a read error. The chain carries TRBV5-1 and TRBJ2-5, with TRBD1 matching over 7 bases. The CDR3 is made up of 15 amino acids. CDR1 and CDR2 (germline): SGHRS, YFSETQ. Written as DNA, the CDR3 is TGCGCCAGCAGCTCGACAGGGACCAAGGGGGAGACCCAGTCCTTC. Translated, it gives CASSSTGTKGETQSF.

This clonotype was detected ten times or more. The chain uses TRBV7-2 and TRBJ2-2, with a possible D match to TRBD1 (6 bases). The germline V and J ends were trimmed by 6 bases and 4 bases, with 12 bases remaining between them. The germline gives CDR1 SGHTA, CDR2 FQGNSA. This CDR3 spans 14 amino acids. CDR3 loop: CASSQDSATGELFF. CDR3 coding DNA: TGTGCCAGCAGTCAGGACAGTGCCACCGGGGAGCTGTTTTTT. The variable domain in full, completed from reference TRBV7-2 and TRBJ2-2, reads GAGVSQSPSNKVTEKGKDVELRCDPISGHTALYWYRQSLGQGLEFLIYFQGNSAPDKSGLPSDRFSAERTGGSVSTLTIQRTQQEDSAVYLCASSQDSATGELFFGEGSRLTVL.

This clonotype occurred a few times. The chain links TRBV7-6 to TRBJ2-5, with a possible D match to TRBD1 (6 bases). V was shortened by 2 bases and J by 2 bases, with 12 bases between the two germline ends. Germline values: CDR1 SGHVS, CDR2 FNYEAQ. The CDR3 is 15 amino acids. This chain's CDR3 is CASSLRTARQETQYF. The CDR3 DNA reads as TGTGCCAGCAGCTTACGGACAGCAAGACAAGAGACCCAGTACTTC.

This clonotype was seen many times. The chain carries TRBV6-2 or TRBV6-3 and TRBJ1-5, with D possibly being TRBD1 (6 bases). V was cut by 0 bases and J by 0 bases, with 9 bases left in between. The CDR3 length is 16 residues. The germline gives CDR1 MNHEY, CDR2 SVGEGT. CDR3 nucleotides: TGTGCCAGCAGTTACTCGGACAGAGGTAGCAATCAGCCCCAGCATTTT. It translates to CASSYSDRGSNQPQHF.

The sample holds many counts of this clonotype. The genes are TRBV7-8 and TRBJ1-2, with unresolved D. Germline CDR1 and CDR2: SGHVS and FQNEAQ. Trimming took off 3 bases at V and 5 bases at J, with 16 bases between the two ends. The CDR3 extends over 15 amino acids. The CDR3 loop reads CASSFRYEGAYGYTF. The CDR3 coding sequence is TGTGCCAGCAGCTTCAGATACGAGGGAGCATATGGCTACACCTTC.

The gene calls are TRBV10-3 and TRBJ2-1; D remains ambiguous. The CDR3 length is 11 residues. CDR1 and CDR2 (germline): ENHRY, SYGVKD. The germline V and J ends were trimmed by 10 bases and 6 bases, with 10 bases remaining between them. The CDR3 loop is CATTLGNEQFF. The CDR3 coding sequence is TGTGCCACGACCCTTGGCAATGAGCAGTTCTTC.

This clonotype was recorded many times. The chain links TRBV20-1 to TRBJ2-7; no clear D. Deletions cut 5 bases from V and 0 bases from J, with 17 bases between. This CDR3 contains 15 residues. Germline V CDR1 and CDR2: DFQATT, SNEGSKA (reference sequence). CDR3 coding DNA: TGCAGTGCTCGCCTCTACTGGGCCGACTCCTACGAGCAGTACTTC. It translates to CSARLYWADSYEQYF.

In its sample, this clonotype was seen many times. The CDR3 bases are TGTGCCAGCAGCTCTACAGGGGGCGGCCGCGCGGGGTATGAAGCTTTCTTT. Amino acids: CASSSTGGGRAGYEAFF. The rearrangement uses TRBV7-9 and TRBJ1-1; 9 bases line up with TRBD1. Germline loops: CDR1 SEHNR, CDR2 FQNEAQ (reference sequence). CDR3 length: 17 amino acids. Trimming at V came to 4 bases and at J to 7 bases, leaving 16 bases not matched to a gene.

The chain is built from TRBV12-3 or TRBV12-4 and TRBJ1-2; D is ambiguous. Trimming left V 5 bases short and J 2 bases short, with 9 bases between. The CDR3 covers 13 residues. Written as DNA, the CDR3 is TGTGCCAGCAGTAAACGGGGAAACTATGGCTACACCTTC. Encoded protein: CASSKRGNYGYTF.

The table lists this clonotype with many counts. The CDR3 nucleotides are TGTGCCAGCAGCTTACAGAGCCCCACAGATACGCAGTATTTT. As protein: CASSLQSPTDTQYF. The V and J genes are TRBV27 and TRBJ2-3; no reliable D call. V was cut by 6 bases and J by 2 bases, with 12 bases left in between. The CDR3 spans 14 residues. Germline V lookup: CDR1 MNHEY, CDR2 SMNVEV (reference sequence).

The V call is TRBV6-2 or TRBV6-3, the J call TRBJ2-5, with TRBD1 as a possible D gene (6 bases). V was pared by 7 bases and J by 5 bases, with 17 bases between. Germline lookup yields CDR1 MNHEY and CDR2 SVGEGT. The CDR3 covers 14 residues. The CDR3 region is CASTSRGMWETQYF. The DNA of the CDR3 is TGTGCCAGCACTTCCAGGGGCATGTGGGAGACCCAGTACTTC.

This clonotype was picked up many times. The chain carries TRBV7-9 and TRBJ1-1, with D hard to call. CDR1 SEHNR and CDR2 FQNEAQ come from the germline V gene (reference sequence). There are 11 residues in the CDR3. V lost 3 bases and J lost 7, with 6 bases in between. The CDR3 region is CASSFPGEAFF. The CDR3 DNA is TGTGCCAGCAGCTTCCCCGGTGAAGCTTTCTTT.

With regard to this clonotype: The junction departs from germline at one end; a sequencing error may be responsible. The V call is TRBV20-1, the J call TRBJ1-1; TRBD1 is a possible D gene (5 bases). Germline V gene data show CDR1 as DFQATT and CDR2 as SNEGSKA (reference sequence). The CDR3 is 15 residues long. The CDR3 sequence: CSASSAGLLNTDAFF. CDR3 DNA sequence: TGCAGTGCTAGTTCAGCGGGACTTTTGAACACTGATGCTTTCTTC.

The rearrangement uses TRBV19 and TRBJ2-7; perhaps TRBD1 as D (5 bases). The CDR3 is made up of 13 amino acids. Germline V CDR1 and CDR2: LNHDA, SQIVND (reference sequence). The V and J ends lost 7 bases and 3 bases respectively, with 13 bases between them. The CDR3 loop reads CASTPRANYEQYF. In DNA form, the CDR3 reads TGTGCCAGTACCCCCAGGGCCAACTACGAGCAGTACTTC.

The chain recombines TRBV5-5 with TRBJ1-2; 7 nucleotides line up with TRBD1. This CDR3 comprises 14 residues. Germline V gene lookup returns CDR1 SGHKS and CDR2 YYEKEE (reference sequence). V gave up 4 bases and J gave up 4 bases; unmatched junction bases: 7. The CDR3 protein is CASSLLGQIYGYTF. The CDR3 DNA is TGTGCCAGCAGCCTGTTGGGACAGATCTATGGCTACACCTTC.

This clonotype was seen only a few times. The CDR3 protein is CASSHDRVASNTEAFF. The DNA of the CDR3 is TGTGCCAGCAGCCACGACAGGGTGGCCTCCAACACTGAAGCTTTCTTT. The chain couples TRBV4-2 to TRBJ1-1; 7 nucleotides align to TRBD1. Germline V lookup: CDR1 LGHNA, CDR2 YNFKEQ. The CDR3 is 16 residues long. After removal of 3 bases from V and 2 bases from J, the junction contained 9 bases not matched to a gene.

This clonotype was detected ten times or more. The V call is TRBV4-1, the J call TRBJ2-7; 7 nucleotides match TRBD1. V shed 0 bases and J 2 bases; nucleotides not matched to a gene: 7. Germline loops: CDR1 MGHRA, CDR2 YSYEKL. The CDR3 is made up of 16 amino acids. In DNA form, the CDR3 reads TGCGCCAGCAGCCAAGAGGAGACAGGGATCACCTACGAGCAGTACTTC. Translated: CASSQEETGITYEQYF.